This T cell receptor beta chain was profiled in a study of OX40 agonist ivuxolimab in advanced cancers. Study-level background: With ivuxolimab, an agonistic anti-OX40 (CD134) antibody, patients were treated. Study-level findings and limits: The investigators did not determine what antigen specificity the expanded peripheral T cells had. Clonal expansion was seen in CD4+ and CD8+ blood T cells by week 6 at 0.1 to 3.0 mg/kg.

Sampling times: baseline, cycle 4 day 1, cycle 7 day 1. TCRdb's table, derived via immunoSEQ multiplex PCR, lists solely in-frame clones and lacks some. The table shows approximately 60,000 clones, with more than 85% occurring only once. In regard to this clone: The antigen remains unidentified.

Trimming shortened V by 2 bases and J by 7 bases, and 11 bases separated the two germline ends. This CDR3 is 13 amino acids long. Germline V gene lookup returns CDR1 SGHTA and CDR2 FQGTGA. The TCR sequence derives from an adult with an advanced solid tumor such as melanoma, head and neck, liver or kidney cancer. The source was CD4+ or CD8+ T cells sorted from blood, collected in a trial of the OX40 agonist ivuxolimab. The V gene is TRBV7-3, the J gene TRBJ2-5; no clear D. CDR3 loop: CASSLVPGRTQYF. The CDR3 DNA follows: TGTGCCAGCAGCTTAGTCCCAGGCCGGACCCAGTACTTC.